The 26 T cell receptor beta chains in this list originate from one sample, sequenced in a study of CD4 T cells in relation to SARS-CoV-2 and coronaviruses (dated by TCRdb to about 2021). No antigen has been identified for these receptors. Preparation of the library involved the immunoSEQ multiplex PCR assay. The table comes from immuneACCESS by way of TCRdb, which keeps in-frame sequences with V and J called. Part of the clones is missing from these tables; in studies checked, under half for an unresolved V gene and the rest for unknown reasons. A total of about 29,000 clones appear in this sample, nearly 80% of them only once. Around 20% of the sample is held by the ten biggest clonotypes. CD4+ T cells from unexposed donors were collected before the COVID-19 pandemic (2011-2018). After about 9 days of culture, CD4+ T cells were isolated with the EasySep CD4+ T cell isolation kit. The sequencing input was CD4+ T cells from PBMCs, cultured in vitro. Source of these receptors: a human donor in good health.

This clone was picked up a small number of times. J is TRBJ2-2 and V is TRBV5-4, with TRBD1 matching over 9 bases. Trimming cost V 3 bases and J 6 bases; bases outside gene matches: 9. CDR3 length: 16 amino acids. Germline V gene sequence: CDR1 SGHNT, CDR2 YYREEE (reference sequence). In DNA form, the CDR3 reads TGTGCCAGCAGCTCCCCCGGGACAGGGTGGGCCGGGGAGCTGTTTTTT. Translation gives CASSSPGTGWAGELFF.

The chain employs TRBV7-9 and TRBJ1-4; D might be TRBD1 (5 bases). Looked up from germline, CDR1 is SEHNR and CDR2 is FQNEAQ (reference sequence). CDR3 length: 15 amino acids. Trimming pared 6 bases from V and 7 bases from J, leaving 18 bases between. The CDR3 nucleotides read TGTGCCAGCAGTTGGGCGACGGGGCCCGCTGAAAAACTGTTTTTT. Encoded protein: CASSWATGPAEKLFF.

This clone turned up a few times. This rearrangement joins TRBV7-7 to TRBJ2-6; possible D gene TRBD1, 6 bases. CDR1 is SSHAT and CDR2 is FNYEAQ in the germline V gene (reference sequence). The CDR3 consists of 17 residues. Written as DNA, the CDR3 is TGTGCTATCATTAGCAACAGGGAAAGCTCTGGGGCCAACGTCCTGACTTTC. Translating it yields CAIISNRESSGANVLTF.

The rearrangement joins TRBV12-3 or TRBV12-4 to TRBJ2-7; perhaps TRBD1 as D (6 bases). Trimming took 6 bases from V and 4 from J, leaving 10 bases between them. The CDR3 is made up of 12 amino acids. DNA for the CDR3: TGTGCCAGCAGCGAACAGGGTTACGAGCAGTACTTC. It yields the protein CASSEQGYEQYF.

The V gene is TRBV7-8, the J gene TRBJ2-3; D gene unclear. Germline-derived CDR1 and CDR2 are SGHVS and FQNEAQ. There are 12 residues in the CDR3. V was cut by 5 bases and J by 0 bases, with 3 bases left in between. The CDR3 region is CASSPSTDTQYF. CDR3 bases: TGTGCCAGCAGCCCCAGCACAGATACGCAGTATTTT.

The rearrangement joins TRBV4-3 to TRBJ2-1, with unresolved D. In germline, CDR1 is LGHNA, CDR2 YSLEER. Deletions cut 1 base from V and 6 bases from J, with 13 bases between. The CDR3 has 15 residues. The CDR3 region is CASSQVGGRPNEQFF. The CDR3 DNA follows: TGCGCCAGCAGCCAAGTGGGTGGCAGGCCCAATGAGCAGTTCTTC.

This sequence joins TRBV19 and TRBJ2-7; a weak D match, TRBD2 (5 bases). The germline CDR1 and CDR2 sequences are LNHDA and SQIVND (reference sequence). This CDR3 is built from 15 residues. V dropped 4 bases and J dropped 6 bases, with 19 bases sitting between them. Here the CDR3 DNA reads TGTGCCAGTAGTACCCCCCTTAACGGGGTGGGCGAGCAGTACTTC. Protein sequence: CASSTPLNGVGEQYF.

The V and J genes are TRBV7-2 and TRBJ2-2, with TRBD2 matching 11 bases. J gave up 0 bases and V 2 bases, and 5 bases lay outside the gene matches. The CDR3 sequence is 18 residues long. Germline V CDR1 and CDR2: SGHTA, FQGNSA. CDR3 coding DNA: TGTGCCAGCAGCTTACTTAGCGGGAGGGCCGCGAACACCGGGGAGCTGTTTTTT. As protein: CASSLLSGRAANTGELFF.

The gene calls are TRBV11-3 and TRBJ2-3; D is possibly TRBD2 (5 bases). CDR3 length equals 12 residues. The V gene lost 5 bases and the J gene lost 6 bases, with 9 bases spanning the gap. Germline CDR1 is SGHNT and CDR2 is YENEEA. CDR3 DNA sequence: TGTGCCAGCAGCATCCGCGGGGATACGCAGTATTTT. This gives the protein CASSIRGDTQYF.

The rearrangement links TRBV7-9 to TRBJ2-7, with D hard to call. In germline, CDR1 is SEHNR, CDR2 FQNEAQ (reference sequence). There are 17 residues in the CDR3. Deletions cut 1 base from V and 2 bases from J, with 18 bases between. CDR3: CASSLGRPGEVAYEQYF. The DNA for the CDR3 is TGTGCCAGCAGCTTAGGACGGCCTGGTGAAGTGGCCTACGAGCAGTACTTC. Filled out from reference TRBV7-9 and TRBJ2-7, the complete variable domain reads DTGVSQNPRHKITKRGQNVTFRCDPISEHNRLYWYRQTLGQGPEFLTYFQNEAQLEKSRLLSDRFSAERPKGSFSTLEIQRTEQGDSAMYLCASSLGRPGEVAYEQYFGPGTRLTVT.

This clone appeared a few times. CDR3 sequence (DNA): TGTGCCAGTAATACTCAGACAGGGTCCTACAATGAGCAGTTCTTC. Translated, it gives CASNTQTGSYNEQFF. The chain carries TRBV19 and TRBJ2-1; 7 bases fit TRBD1. There are 15 residues in the CDR3. Germline CDR1 reads LNHDA; CDR2 reads SQIVND (reference sequence). V trimming: 7 bases; J trimming: 1 base; junction bases outside the gene matches: 7.

The chain combines TRBV30 with TRBJ2-5; D is possibly TRBD1 (6 bases). CDR1 GTSNPN and CDR2 SVGIG come from the germline V gene (reference sequence). The CDR3 covers 13 residues. Trimming took 3 bases from V and 2 from J, leaving 10 bases between them. The chain's CDR3 is CAWSRQVQETQYF. For the CDR3, the DNA is TGTGCCTGGAGCAGACAGGTGCAAGAGACCCAGTACTTC.

The chain recombines TRBV9 with TRBJ2-5, with D perhaps TRBD1 (7 bases). CDR3 length equals 16 residues. Germline V gene lookup returns CDR1 SGDLS and CDR2 YYNGEE. Trimming shortened V by 3 bases and J by 5 bases, and 20 bases separated the two germline ends. The CDR3 is CASSAEEGATGETQYF. The CDR3 DNA sequence: TGTGCCAGCAGCGCGGAGGAGGGGGCGACCGGGGAGACCCAGTACTTC.

The chain combines TRBV5-4 with TRBJ2-7, with 13 bases fitting TRBD2. The germline V gene has CDR1 SGHNT and CDR2 YYREEE (reference sequence). V lost 1 base, J lost 2 bases, and 3 bases stayed unmatched. CDR3 length: 16 amino acids. This chain's CDR3 is CASSLPGLAGTYEQYF. CDR3 coding DNA: TGTGCCAGCAGCTTGCCGGGACTAGCGGGGACCTACGAGCAGTACTTC.

This sequence joins TRBV5-1 and TRBJ2-7; perhaps TRBD2 as D (5 bases). V was trimmed by 4 bases and J by 2 bases, leaving 10 bases between them. The V gene's germline CDR1 is SGHRS and CDR2 YFSETQ. The CDR3 has 13 amino acids. CDR3 amino acids: CASSIREAYEQYF. The CDR3 DNA reads TGCGCCAGCAGCATCCGGGAAGCCTACGAGCAGTACTTC.

V gene TRBV6-5 combines with J gene TRBJ1-4; the D gene is possibly TRBD1 (5 bases). The ends were cut back, 5 bases at V and 7 bases at J, with 8 bases in the middle. The CDR3 totals 12 residues. The germline V gene has CDR1 MNHEY and CDR2 SVGAGI. CDR3 DNA: TGTGCCAGCAGTACGGGACGTGAAAAACTGTTTTTT. The encoded protein is CASSTGREKLFF.

The rearrangement links TRBV6-5 to TRBJ1-1; the match to TRBD1 covers 11 bases. The germline V gene has CDR1 MNHEY and CDR2 SVGAGI. The CDR3 runs to 15 residues. V was clipped by 5 bases and J by 4 bases; unmatched bases: 6. This CDR3 is CASSPGGTGGTEAFF. The CDR3 DNA reads as TGTGCCAGCAGTCCGGGGGGGACAGGGGGCACTGAAGCTTTCTTT.

The chain joins TRBV6-5 to TRBJ2-1; D gene unclear. This CDR3 region has 14 residues. Germline-derived CDR1 and CDR2 are MNHEY and SVGAGI. The V gene lost 0 bases and the J gene lost 7 bases, with 10 bases spanning the gap. Here the CDR3 DNA reads TGTGCCAGCAGTTACTCGGGTGCTAGGAATGAGCAGTTCTTC. Translation gives CASSYSGARNEQFF.

V usage is TRBV6-5 and J usage is TRBJ2-1; tentatively, D is TRBD2 (5 bases). Germline loops: CDR1 MNHEY, CDR2 SVGAGI. Trimming left V 6 bases short and J 8 bases short, with 14 bases between. The CDR3 is made up of 13 amino acids. In DNA, the CDR3 is TGTGCCAGCAGCCGGACTGTTAAAGATGAGCAGTTCTTC. Its translation is CASSRTVKDEQFF.

The chain joins TRBV3-1 (or the pseudogene TRBV3-2) to TRBJ2-1, with a possible D match to TRBD2 (5 bases). V was shortened by 0 bases and J by 9 bases, with 12 bases between the two germline ends. The CDR3 loop spans 14 amino acids. In germline, CDR1 is LGHDT, CDR2 YNNKEL (reference sequence). As DNA, the CDR3 is TGTGCCAGCAGCCAAGATCAGGCCAGCGGTGAGCAGTTCTTC. Its translation: CASSQDQASGEQFF.

The rearrangement uses TRBV30 and TRBJ1-2; 7 bases fit TRBD1. The CDR3 consists of 13 residues. The germline V gene has CDR1 GTSNPN and CDR2 SVGIG (reference sequence). The junction had 5 bases not matched to a gene; V was cut back by 2 bases and J by 5 bases. CDR3 loop: CAWSTQGKYGYTF. In DNA form, the CDR3 reads TGTGCCTGGAGTACACAGGGGAAGTATGGCTACACCTTC. Full variable domain (rest looked up from reference TRBV30 and TRBJ1-2): SQTIHQWPATLVQPVGSPLSLECTVEGTSNPNLYWYRQAAGRGLQLLFYSVGIGQISSEVPQNLSASRPQDRQFILSSKKLLLSDSGFYLCAWSTQGKYGYTFGSGTRLTVV.

This chain connects TRBV9 to TRBJ1-1; TRBD1 aligns across 7 bases. V was clipped by 3 bases and J by 4 bases; unmatched bases: 9. The germline V gene has CDR1 SGDLS and CDR2 YYNGEE. CDR3 length: 15 residues. The CDR3 DNA sequence: TGTGCCAGCAGCGCCACGACAGGGCTTGGCACTGAAGCTTTCTTT. Encoded protein: CASSATTGLGTEAFF.

CDR3 coding DNA: TGTGCCAGCAGTTACTCGCCCCCGGGTTATGGAAACACCATATATTTT. It specifies CASSYSPPGYGNTIYF. The chain recombines TRBV6-5 with TRBJ1-3; D gene ambiguous. Germline V gene data show CDR1 as MNHEY and CDR2 as SVGAGI. V was shortened by 0 bases and J by 3 bases, with 12 bases between the two germline ends. The CDR3 extends over 16 amino acids.

V is TRBV6-1 and J is TRBJ2-7, with 7 bases lining up with TRBD2. V trimming: 2 bases; J trimming: 6 bases; junction bases outside the gene matches: 4. The CDR3 runs 13 residues. Germline CDR1 MNHNS, CDR2 SASEGT. The DNA of the CDR3 is TGTGCCAGCAGTGAACGGACTAGGCGCGAGCAGTACTTC. Translated, it gives CASSERTRREQYF.

CDR3 nucleotides: TGCGCCAGCAGCCGGGACAGGGGGATGAAGACCCAGTACTTC. Protein sequence: CASSRDRGMKTQYF. The chain recombines TRBV4-3 with TRBJ2-5, with 11 positions matching TRBD1. CDR1 is LGHNA and CDR2 is YSLEER in the germline V gene. V was pared by 4 bases and J by 6 bases, with 4 bases of the junction left unmatched. This CDR3 is built from 14 residues.

The J gene is TRBJ2-1, the V gene TRBV12-5, with 12 bases identical to TRBD2. Looked up from germline, CDR1 is LGHNT and CDR2 is FRNRAP. Trimming at V came to 3 bases and at J to 7 bases, leaving 7 bases not matched to a gene. The length of the CDR3 is 16 residues. DNA for the CDR3: TGTGCTAGTGGTTTAACGACTAGCGGGAGAGAAAATGAGCAGTTCTTC. It codes for CASGLTTSGRENEQFF.